These T cell receptor beta chains were read from a single sample in a study of T cells in tuberculosis. TCRdb's table, derived via immunoSEQ multiplex PCR, lists solely in-frame clones and lacks some. The repertoire includes 26,000 or so clones, nearly 90% of them detected once, and 6.1% sits in the top ten. Specimen: PBMCs. The receptor source for this set is a donor aged 10-29 years with latent tuberculosis or without tuberculosis infection. The CDR3 runs from the conserved cysteine through the conserved F or W. The D gene is left open where the match is weak. Some rows have no size entry. The others give once, few or many, or a class for an expanded clone.

abundance	v_gene	len	d_gene	j_gene	CDR3aa	CDR3nt
few	TRBV5-8	12	TRBD1	TRBJ1-2	CASSPQGNAYTF	TGTGCCAGCAGCCCACAGGGGAATGCCTACACCTTC
-	TRBV6-6	13	-	TRBJ2-7	CASSYLRADEQYF	TGTGCCAGCAGTTACTTGCGGGCGGACGAGCAGTACTTC
-	TRBV29-1	10	-	TRBJ2-5	CSVGGETQYF	TGCAGCGTTGGAGGGGAGACCCAGTACTTC
-	TRBV19	15	-	TRBJ2-6	CASSYQFAGANVLTF	TGTGCCAGTAGTTATCAGTTCGCTGGGGCCAACGTCCTGACTTTC
few	TRBV21-1	15	-	TRBJ2-2	CASSMGQGNTGELFF	TGTGCCAGCAGCATGGGACAGGGGAACACCGGGGAGCTGTTTTTT
-	TRBV11-2	13	-	TRBJ2-5	CASSFGPQETQYF	TGTGCCAGCAGCTTTGGCCCACAAGAGACCCAGTACTTC
-	TRBV28	14	-	TRBJ2-7	CASSGSGRGNEQYF	TGTGCCAGCAGTGGATCTGGGAGAGGGAACGAGCAGTACTTC
-	TRBV7-8	13	-	TRBJ1-6	CASRPDSTSPLHF	TGTGCCAGCAGACCAGACAGTACTTCACCCCTCCACTTT
-	TRBV19	16	TRBD1	TRBJ1-6	CASSIRQGMWNSPLHF	TGTGCCAGTAGTATAAGACAGGGTATGTGGAATTCACCCCTCCACTTT
-	TRBV6-1	15	-	TRBJ1-2	CASSEAPGLGQSYTF	TGTGCCAGCAGTGAAGCGCCAGGATTGGGCCAAAGCTACACCTTC
-	TRBV6-5	13	-	TRBJ1-4	CASSYSYGGRLFF	TGTGCCAGCAGTTACAGTTACGGAGGAAGACTGTTTTTT
-	TRBV18	15	TRBD1	TRBJ2-1	CASSLGPQGVDEQFF	TGTGCCAGCTCGCTCGGCCCCCAGGGGGTCGATGAGCAGTTCTTC
-	TRBV5-6	14	-	TRBJ1-2	CASSFRALNYGYTF	TGTGCCAGCAGCTTCAGGGCCCTTAACTATGGCTACACCTTC
-	TRBV4-1	14	-	TRBJ1-1	CASSQAGIRAEAFF	TGCGCCAGCAGCCAAGCGGGAATACGGGCTGAAGCTTTCTTT
-	TRBV6-6	15	TRBD1	TRBJ1-4	CASIKFGTGGEKLFF	TGTGCCAGCATCAAATTCGGGACAGGGGGTGAAAAACTGTTTTTT
-	TRBV7-2	15	TRBD1	TRBJ2-5	CASSLVRGHQETQYF	TGTGCCAGCAGCTTAGTGAGGGGGCACCAAGAGACCCAGTACTTC
-	TRBV29-1	13	TRBD1	TRBJ2-3	CSFGQGKSDTQYF	TGCAGCTTTGGACAGGGAAAATCCGATACGCAGTATTTT
-	TRBV7-9	14	TRBD1	TRBJ1-4	CASSSGTGNEKLFF	TGTGCCAGCAGCTCCGGGACAGGAAATGAAAAACTGTTTTTT
-	TRBV19	18	TRBD1	TRBJ1-1	CASSIGRGLDRLNTEAFF	TGTGCCAGTAGTATTGGGCGAGGGTTGGACAGGCTGAACACTGAAGCTTTCTTT
-	TRBV5-1	15	TRBD1	TRBJ1-1	CASSLPDRVSSEAFF	TGCGCCAGCAGCCTTCCGGACAGGGTCTCTTCTGAAGCTTTCTTT
medium-sized	TRBV7-9	14	-	TRBJ1-2	CASSHIGQNYGYTF	TGTGCCAGCAGCCACATTGGACAGAACTATGGCTACACCTTC
-	TRBV25-1	14	-	TRBJ2-3	CASSERTSTDTQYF	TGTGCCAGCAGTGAACGCACTAGCACAGATACGCAGTATTTT
-	TRBV2	13	-	TRBJ1-2	CASSDTHINGYTF	TGTGCCAGCAGCGATACACATATCAATGGCTACACCTTC
-	TRBV5-4	15	TRBD2	TRBJ2-1	CASSAAWTSYNEQFF	TGTGCCAGCAGCGCTGCCTGGACTAGCTACAATGAGCAGTTCTTC
-	TRBV28	15	-	TRBJ2-7	CASRQTGTLVYEQYF	TGTGCCAGCCGCCAAACCGGGACTCTGGTCTACGAGCAGTACTTC
-	TRBV10-3	19	-	TRBJ2-2	CAISESPLRDMTNTGELFF	TGTGCCATCAGTGAGTCCCCCCTAAGGGACATGACAAACACCGGGGAGCTGTTTTTT
-	TRBV2	15	TRBD1	TRBJ1-1	CASRRGTEMNTEAFF	TGTGCCAGCAGGAGGGGGACAGAAATGAACACTGAAGCTTTCTTT
-	TRBV5-8	12	-	TRBJ2-3	CASRRPADTQYF	TGTGCCAGCAGGCGTCCCGCAGATACGCAGTATTTT
-	TRBV11-2	16	TRBD2	TRBJ2-3	CASSPGLAGGQDTQYF	TGTGCCAGCAGCCCGGGACTAGCGGGGGGGCAGGATACGCAGTATTTT
-	TRBV28	15	-	TRBJ1-4	CASSFQGRTNEKLFF	TGTGCCAGCAGTTTCCAGGGGCGGACTAATGAAAAACTGTTTTTT
-	TRBV10-3	15	-	TRBJ1-3	CAIIEGQATRNTIYF	TGTGCCATCATCGAGGGCCAGGCTACCCGAAACACCATATATTTT
-	TRBV12-5	15	TRBD2	TRBJ2-3	CASGPDGGAGDTQYF	TGTGCTAGTGGTCCAGACGGGGGGGCAGGAGATACGCAGTATTTT
-	TRBV6-5	14	-	TRBJ2-2	CASSQGKYTGELFF	TGTGCCAGCAGCCAGGGGAAGTACACCGGGGAGCTGTTTTTT
-	TRBV28	16	-	TRBJ1-2	CASSPTTGGYNYGYTF	TGTGCCAGCAGTCCAACGACAGGAGGCTATAACTATGGCTACACCTTC
-	TRBV5-6	13	-	TRBJ1-5	CASSSQQLQPQHF	TGTGCCAGCAGCTCACAACAGCTACAGCCCCAGCATTTT
once	TRBV6-5	15	-	TRBJ1-1	CASSPDGVWNTEAFF	TGTGCCAGCAGTCCCGACGGGGTTTGGAACACTGAAGCTTTCTTT
once	TRBV2	16	-	TRBJ1-3	CASSEGRAPSGNTIYF	TGTGCCAGCAGTGAGGGCAGGGCCCCCTCTGGAAACACCATATATTTT
-	TRBV5-1	12	TRBD2	TRBJ2-5	CASGLATETQYF	TGCGCCAGCGGACTAGCCACCGAGACCCAGTACTTC
-	TRBV15	15	-	TRBJ1-2	CATSRDLDRDYGYTF	TGTGCCACCAGCAGAGATCTTGACAGAGACTATGGCTACACCTTC
-	TRBV28	13	-	TRBJ1-1	CASSPLDRTEAFF	TGTGCCAGCAGCCCACTGGACAGAACTGAAGCTTTCTTT
few	TRBV2	14	-	TRBJ1-6	CASSEAGSGSPLHF	TGTGCCAGCAGTGAAGCTGGGAGTGGCTCACCCCTCCACTTT
-	TRBV7-9	16	-	TRBJ1-1	CASSLPPGQGNTEAFF	TGTGCCAGCAGCCTCCCCCCCGGGCAGGGGAACACTGAAGCTTTCTTT
once	TRBV5-1	18	TRBD2	TRBJ2-3	CASSIGLAGGLSTDTQYF	TGCGCCAGCAGCATAGGACTAGCGGGGGGGCTAAGCACAGATACGCAGTATTTT
few	TRBV6-1	15	-	TRBJ2-3	CASSAIGGGTDTQYF	TGTGCCAGCAGTGCCATAGGGGGGGGAACAGATACGCAGTATTTT
few	TRBV27	14	TRBD1	TRBJ1-1	CASSSGQMNTEAFF	TGTGCCAGCAGTTCGGGACAGATGAACACTGAAGCTTTCTTT
-	TRBV4-1	15	-	TRBJ1-2	CASSQGPTENYGYTF	TGCGCCAGCAGCCAAGGCCCCACAGAAAACTATGGCTACACCTTC
-	TRBV9	15	-	TRBJ1-6	CASSVAGTLDSPLHF	TGTGCCAGCAGCGTAGCAGGGACTTTGGATTCACCCCTCCACTTT
-	TRBV4-1	15	TRBD2	TRBJ2-2	CASSQPGGNTGELFF	TGCGCCAGCAGCCAACCGGGGGGGAACACCGGGGAGCTGTTTTTT
-	TRBV10-3	12	-	TRBJ2-7	CAIRTPTYEQYF	TGTGCCATTCGGACACCTACCTACGAGCAGTACTTC
-	TRBV27	13	TRBD2	TRBJ2-1	CASRLSGGDEQFF	TGTGCCAGCAGACTATCCGGGGGGGATGAGCAGTTCTTC
-	TRBV5-1	16	-	TRBJ2-7	CASSPSQVAGSYEQYF	TGCGCCAGCAGCCCGTCACAGGTGGCTGGGTCCTACGAGCAGTACTTC
once	TRBV5-1	15	TRBD2	TRBJ2-5	CASSLGGTTKETQYF	TGCGCCAGCAGCTTGGGTGGGACTACAAAAGAGACCCAGTACTTC
-	TRBV7-2	17	TRBD2	TRBJ2-3	CASSYEGGGRGKDTQYF	TGTGCCAGCAGCTATGAAGGCGGGGGGCGAGGGAAAGATACGCAGTATTTT
-	TRBV5-1	13	-	TRBJ1-1	CASSYGGRTEAFF	TGCGCCAGCAGCTATGGAGGCCGCACTGAAGCTTTCTTT
-	TRBV2	16	-	TRBJ2-1	CASRKGLSLAGNEQFF	TGTGCCAGCAGGAAAGGACTCAGCCTAGCCGGAAATGAGCAGTTCTTC